Reported below is one T cell receptor beta chain. Its specificity is not known. Molecular barcoding with unique molecular identifiers was used for the TCRbeta library. TCRdb itself ran the PCR reads through MiXCR, one entry per CDR3 protein. The repertoire consists of 200,000 to 300,000 distinct CDR3 sequences, with roughly 23% occurring once and the leading ten covering approximately 2.5%. These data come from a study of T-cell reconstitution after alpha-beta-depleted transplantation in children. Findings of the study overall: T cells produced anew were the main source of T-cell counts and diversity one year after transplant.

V lost 4 bases, J lost 3 bases, and 4 bases stayed unmatched. Germline assignment: CDR1 SGHNT and CDR2 YENEEA. The CDR3 has 14 amino acids. The V gene is TRBV11-3, the J gene TRBJ1-1, with 8 bases fitting TRBD1. The material sequenced was PBMCs, taken before TCRalphabeta/CD19-depleted stem cell transplant. The clonotype originates from a girl between 2 and 10 years old with Fanconi anemia, due to receive a stem cell transplant. The CDR3 sequence is CASSSSGGDTEAFF. In DNA form, the CDR3 reads TGTGCCAGCAGCTCCTCAGGGGGCGACACTGAAGCTTTCTTT.